Given below is one T cell receptor (beta chain) in context. These data come from a study of blood T cell repertoires in COVID-19. Across the study: The United States, Italy and Spain provided the acute and convalescent COVID-19 samples. PBMCs, B-cell-depleted T cells, or T cells provided the cDNA or gDNA that made up the material.

In the original workflow: Researchers report that nucleated cell counts were estimated from reference gene primer amplification. Sequenced by immunoSEQ multiplex PCR; TCRdb stores in-frame clones only, minus some. V and J calls and clone size come straight from that table; D and trimming were deduced from the DNA. Of about 280,000 clones listed, roughly 86% are singletons. Germline CDR1 SGHDN, CDR2 FVKESK. The CDR3 has 14 amino acids. Trimming removed 5 bases from V and 6 bases from J, with 15 bases in between. This TCR was recovered from a man aged 40-49 years with active or convalescent COVID-19. V is TRBV14 and J is TRBJ2-3; maybe TRBD2 (7 bases). The source material was peripheral blood. CDR3 loop: CASSSWAGADTQYF. The CDR3 region has the DNA TGTGCCAGCAGCTCGTGGGCGGGGGCGGATACGCAGTATTTT.